This TCR beta chain was recovered during a study of technical replicates of blood from several donors. This clone was counted between two and nine times. The repertoire was sequenced with immunoSEQ multiplex PCR; TCRdb's copy has only in-frame clones and lacks some. The sample yields 55,000 to 75,000 clones, about nine tenths seen once. The clonotype originates from a human donor in good health. Some clones in this sample may be carry-over from other donors' samples. Sequences were obtained from PBMCs.

CDR3 nucleotides: TGTGCCAGCAGTCCCTCCGGGGGGACAGGGAAGGGAGATACGCAGTATTTT. This codes for CASSPSGGTGKGDTQYF. V gene TRBV28 combines with J gene TRBJ2-3; 9 bases fit TRBD1. V was clipped by 5 bases and J by 5 bases; unmatched bases: 14. The CDR3 has 17 residues. The germline V gene has CDR1 MDHEN and CDR2 SYDVKM.